The subject of this entry is one TCR beta chain. The data were obtained in a study of blood T cells in healthy people across ages. Next came a second PCR, run for 7 to 11 cycles, which used a sample-barcoded 5' primer along with a J-beta primer mix. One entry per CDR3 protein, called by TCRdb with MiXCR from the 5' RACE reads. The sample consists of some 710,000 distinct CDR3 sequences, 46% of them appearing once. V lost 5 bases to trimming and J lost 8 bases, with 15 bases between them. Germline V gene lookup returns CDR1 MNHEY and CDR2 SMNVEV (reference sequence). The CDR3 runs to 13 residues. The material sequenced was blood. V usage is TRBV27 and J usage is TRBJ1-2; D remains ambiguous. This sequence originates from an older man in good health. CDR3 sequence (DNA): TGTGCCAGCAGTGCAACTTACCCGACGGGCTACACCTTC. Amino acids: CASSATYPTGYTF.